Below are 18 T cell receptor beta chains sequenced from a single sample in a study of shared clonotypes between healthy human individuals. Naive CD8 cells, CD45RO-negative and positively selected for CCR7, excluded terminally differentiated effector memory CD45RA+ cells. Libraries were prepared by immunoSEQ multiplex PCR; TCRdb keeps only in-frame clonotypes and omits some of them. Among roughly 2.1 million clones, about 93% were seen once, and the ten largest hold around 1.7%. The material sequenced was naive CD8+ T cells from PBMCs. The receptor set was obtained from a man between 18 and 35 years old in good health. Some clones in this sample may be carry-over from other donors' samples.

This chain uses TRBV7-2 with TRBJ2-7; D tentatively fits TRBD1 or TRBD2 (6 bases each). The V and J ends lost 3 bases and 12 bases respectively, with 15 bases between them. This CDR3 contains 12 residues. Germline CDR1 SGHTA, CDR2 FQGNSA. This chain's CDR3 is CASSLGGSGLYF. The CDR3 region has the DNA TGTGCCAGCAGCTTGGGGGGCAGCGGACTGTACTTC. Full variable domain (outside the CDR3, taken from reference TRBV7-2 and TRBJ2-7): GAGVSQSPSNKVTEKGKDVELRCDPISGHTALYWYRQSLGQGLEFLIYFQGNSAPDKSGLPSDRFSAERTGGSVSTLTIQRTQQEDSAVYLCASSLGGSGLYFGPGTRLTVT.

The chain joins TRBV19 to TRBJ2-3; 7 bases align to TRBD2. CDR3 length equals 18 residues. J gave up 1 base and V 5 bases, and 15 bases lay outside the gene matches. Per germline, CDR1 LNHDA and CDR2 SQIVND (reference sequence). CDR3 sequence (DNA): TGTGCCAGTAGTCTCCCCCGGGGCGGGAGTTCCGGCACAGATACGCAGTATTTT. This encodes CASSLPRGGSSGTDTQYF.

The J gene is TRBJ2-7, the V gene TRBV7-8; 11 bases agree with TRBD2. V shed 1 base, J shed 6 bases, and the junction held 17 bases outside the gene matches. This CDR3 region has 19 residues. Germline V gene data show CDR1 as SGHVS and CDR2 as FQNEAQ. CDR3 nucleotide sequence: TGTGCCAGCAGCTTAGAACTAGCGGGAGACAAAGACTTTGTGCGCGAGCAGTACTTC. Translating it yields CASSLELAGDKDFVREQYF.

This chain connects TRBV9 to TRBJ1-3; 10 bases fit TRBD1. J gave up 0 bases and V 4 bases, and 7 bases lay outside the gene matches. Germline V gives CDR1 SGDLS, CDR2 YYNGEE. CDR3 length: 17 residues. The CDR3 region has the DNA TGTGCCAGCAGCTACAACCGGGACAGGGGCTCTGGAAACACCATATATTTT. Amino acid sequence: CASSYNRDRGSGNTIYF.

This rearrangement joins TRBV7-2 to TRBJ2-3; D is unclear. This CDR3 spans 15 amino acids. Per the germline V gene, CDR1 is SGHTA and CDR2 is FQGNSA. V shed 1 base and J shed 0 bases, with 8 bases lying between them. CDR3 in amino acids: CASSLGLRSTDTQYF. The CDR3 DNA follows: TGTGCCAGCAGCTTAGGGCTAAGAAGCACAGATACGCAGTATTTT.

J is TRBJ2-1 and V is TRBV7-8, with TRBD1 matching over 7 bases. This CDR3 contains 16 residues. The V gene's germline CDR1 is SGHVS and CDR2 FQNEAQ. V trimming: 6 bases; J trimming: 3 bases; junction bases outside the gene matches: 11. The CDR3: CASRLTGTAVYNEQFF. CDR3 nucleotide sequence: TGTGCCAGCAGACTAACCGGGACAGCAGTCTACAATGAGCAGTTCTTC.

The chain couples TRBV7-9 to TRBJ2-2, with 7 bases lining up with TRBD2. The V gene end was trimmed by 5 bases and the J gene end by 5 bases; junction bases not matched to a gene: 11. The CDR3 has 16 amino acids. Germline values: CDR1 SEHNR, CDR2 FQNEAQ (reference sequence). The CDR3 here is CASSPLLSGLTGELFF. In nucleotides, the CDR3 is TGTGCCAGCAGCCCACTACTTAGCGGGTTGACCGGGGAGCTGTTTTTT.

The chain combines TRBV4-1 with TRBJ2-7, with a weak D call TRBD1 (6 bases). V lost 4 bases and J 4 bases, leaving 26 bases between the germline ends. Looked up from germline, CDR1 is MGHRA and CDR2 is YSYEKL. The CDR3 has 18 amino acids. The CDR3 sequence is CASSLAAGFRTDTYEQYF. The CDR3 DNA reads TGCGCCAGCAGCCTGGCTGCCGGATTTCGGACAGATACATACGAGCAGTACTTC.

The chain links TRBV7-3 to TRBJ2-2, with a possible D match to TRBD2 (6 bases). Trimming removed 1 base at V and 4 bases at J, with 7 bases between. CDR1 is SGHTA, CDR2 FQGTGA, per germline. CDR3 length: 14 residues. This chain's CDR3 is CASSLIGGTGELFF. CDR3 sequence (DNA): TGTGCCAGCAGCTTAATCGGGGGCACCGGGGAGCTGTTTTTT.

The gene calls are TRBV27 and TRBJ2-2; D not resolved. V lost 7 bases and J 4 bases, leaving 13 bases between the germline ends. The CDR3 totals 14 residues. In germline, CDR1 is MNHEY, CDR2 SMNVEV (reference sequence). This chain's CDR3 is CASTLGLGTGELFF. The CDR3 coding sequence is TGTGCCAGCACCTTGGGTTTAGGCACCGGGGAGCTGTTTTTT.

This clone was observed a few times. The chain recombines TRBV27 with TRBJ2-7; no clear D gene. The length of the CDR3 is 13 residues. V shed 5 bases and J shed 2 bases, with 10 bases lying between them. Germline CDR1 and CDR2: MNHEY and SMNVEV (reference sequence). For the CDR3, the DNA is TGTGCCAGCAGTAACACTGGGCCCTACGAGCAGTACTTC. This codes for CASSNTGPYEQYF.

The chain recombines TRBV29-1 with TRBJ2-5; 12 bases align to TRBD2. The J call may be faulty, since TRBJ2-7 better matches the DNA end. CDR3 length equals 14 residues. CDR1 SQVTM and CDR2 ANQGSEA come from the germline V gene. The CDR3 sequence: CSAETSGSSYEQYF. CDR3 DNA sequence: TGCAGCGCCGAGACTAGCGGGAGCTCCTACGAGCAGTACTTC.

V usage is TRBV15 and J usage is TRBJ2-7, with D possibly matching TRBD2 (6 bases). The CDR3 is 14 amino acids. CDR1 and CDR2 from the germline V gene are LNHNV and YYDKDF (reference sequence). The germline V and J ends were trimmed by 3 bases and 4 bases, with 13 bases remaining between them. CDR3 DNA: TGTGCCACCAGCAGGACCGGACGGGGGTACGAGCAGTACTTC. Translation gives CATSRTGRGYEQYF.

About this clone: The same CDR3 is also encoded by other DNA sequences in this sample. The chain is built from TRBV19 and TRBJ1-5, with D unclear. The V gene's germline CDR1 is LNHDA and CDR2 SQIVND (reference sequence). The V end lost 5 bases, the J end lost 0 bases, and 11 bases lay between the germline ends. This CDR3 contains 15 residues. The CDR3 sequence: CASSPGLYSNQPQHF. In nucleotides, the CDR3 is TGTGCCAGTAGTCCCGGCCTTTATAGCAATCAGCCCCAGCATTTT.

J is TRBJ2-7 and V is TRBV1; the D call of TRBD2 is as the table states it, not checked on the DNA. TRBV1 is a recognized pseudogene. This CDR3 is 17 amino acids long. For the CDR3, the DNA is TGCACCAGCAGCCGGGGGACTAGCGGGAGGGTCTCCTACGAGCAGTACTTC. The encoded protein is CTSSRGTSGRVSYEQYF.

This chain uses TRBV28 with TRBJ2-5, with TRBD2 matching 11 bases. Germline V gene lookup returns CDR1 MDHEN and CDR2 SYDVKM. The CDR3 is 18 amino acids. With V trimmed by 8 bases and J by 2 bases, 16 bases remained unmatched. The CDR3 nucleotides are TGTGCCAGCTCCCCCCCGCGGTCGCGACTAGCGGGGCAAGAGACCCAGTACTTC. It yields the protein CASSPPRSRLAGQETQYF.

This sequence joins TRBV7-9 and TRBJ2-1, with 10 bases fitting TRBD2. This CDR3 is built from 18 residues. With V trimmed by 0 bases and J by 9 bases, 14 bases remained unmatched. Germline CDR1 and CDR2: SEHNR and FQNEAQ (reference sequence). The CDR3 spells CASSLATSRLAGGSEQFF. The CDR3 coding sequence is TGTGCCAGCAGCTTAGCTACCTCTAGACTAGCGGGCGGGAGTGAGCAGTTCTTC. The variable domain in full, completed from reference TRBV7-9 and TRBJ2-1, reads DTGVSQNPRHKITKRGQNVTFRCDPISEHNRLYWYRQTLGQGPEFLTYFQNEAQLEKSRLLSDRFSAERPKGSFSTLEIQRTEQGDSAMYLCASSLATSRLAGGSEQFFGPGTRLTVL.

The V and J genes are TRBV30 and TRBJ2-3; D gene unclear. This CDR3 region has 10 residues. Trimming removed 4 bases from V and 4 bases from J, with 3 bases in between. Germline-derived CDR1 and CDR2 are GTSNPN and SVGIG (reference sequence). The CDR3 loop reads CAWMADTQYF. CDR3 coding DNA: TGTGCCTGGATGGCAGATACGCAGTATTTT.